The clone carrying this TCR beta chain was seen many times. V lost 4 bases and J lost 1, with 10 bases in between. The CDR3 spans 15 residues. One entry per CDR3 protein results from TCRdb running MiXCR on the RT-PCR reads. The data contain around 700,000 distinct CDR3 sequences, about 14% of them seen just once; the ten biggest clones take up roughly 3.6%. Sequencing was done on a sample of memory CD4+ T cells from blood. This chain uses TRBV12-3 or TRBV12-4 with TRBJ2-2; D tentatively fits TRBD1 or TRBD2 (5 bases each). The clonotype was recovered from a female donor in good health, serving as a healthy control. CDR3 sequence reads: CASSWDVLNTGELFF. In DNA, the CDR3 is TGTGCCAGCAGTTGGGACGTACTGAACACCGGGGAGCTGTTTTTT.